Shown below are 30 T cell receptor beta chains from a single sample sequenced in a study of cytomegalovirus exposure and HLA in healthy donors. The PCR contained 60 Vbeta and 13 Jbeta primers. The protocol was immunoSEQ multiplex PCR, while the TCRdb copy is restricted to in-frame clones and leaves out a portion. This sample yields more than 200,000 clones, of which about 83% are seen a single time; 1% to 1.5% belongs to the top ten. The sample consisted of PBMCs. The source is a human donor in good health.

This chain connects TRBV6-5 to TRBJ2-1; 9 bases are a match to TRBD2. The CDR3 length is 15 residues. J gave up 8 bases and V 0 bases, and 5 bases lay outside the gene matches. Germline CDR1 MNHEY, CDR2 SVGAGI. CDR3 region: CASSYSGTSLHEQFF. The CDR3 nucleotides read TGTGCCAGCAGTTACTCTGGGACTAGCCTGCATGAGCAGTTCTTC.

The chain joins TRBV7-3 to TRBJ2-1; 7 bases are shared with TRBD2. Losses at the gene ends were 3 bases for V and 5 bases for J; bases not matched to a gene: 7. This CDR3 contains 15 residues. Germline lookup yields CDR1 SGHTA and CDR2 FQGTGA. CDR3 sequence: CASSLSGTTHNEQFF. The CDR3 nucleotides read TGTGCCAGCAGCTTGTCCGGGACTACCCACAATGAGCAGTTCTTC.

This chain uses TRBV29-1 with TRBJ2-3; D may be TRBD2 (6 bases). V lost 6 bases to trimming and J lost 2 bases, with 15 bases between them. CDR1 is SQVTM, CDR2 ANQGSEA, per germline. This CDR3 contains 14 residues. CDR3 bases: TGCAGCGTGAGGCCGGGACTCCACACAGATACGCAGTATTTT. It specifies CSVRPGLHTDTQYF.

This chain joins TRBV23-1 and TRBJ2-7, with a possible D match to TRBD2 (5 bases). TRBV23-1 is filed as an ORF, its function uncertain. Trimming shortened V by 1 base and J by 0 bases, and 16 bases separated the two germline ends. This CDR3 contains 17 residues. In DNA form, the CDR3 reads TGCGCCAGCAGTCAATTGTTTGGGAGAAGGAGCTCCTACGAGCAGTACTTC. It is translated as CASSQLFGRRSSYEQYF.

This chain joins TRBV2 and TRBJ2-4, with 7 bases that match TRBD1. The germline V gene encodes CDR1 SNHLY and CDR2 FYNNEI. The CDR3 consists of 16 residues. J was trimmed by 0 bases and V by 6 bases; bases with no gene match: 8. CDR3 coding DNA: TGTGCCAGCAGCTCTAGGGGGCCCTTAGCCAAAAACATTCAGTACTTC. It encodes CASSSRGPLAKNIQYF.

V gene TRBV6-5 combines with J gene TRBJ2-7; 12 bases are a match to TRBD2. V lost 5 bases, J lost 3 bases, and 2 bases stayed unmatched. The germline V gene encodes CDR1 MNHEY and CDR2 SVGAGI. This CDR3 region has 14 residues. The CDR3 protein is CASSRLAGDYEQYF. CDR3 nucleotides: TGTGCCAGCAGTCGACTAGCGGGGGACTACGAGCAGTACTTC.

This clone appeared a few times. The chain links TRBV19 to TRBJ2-3; maybe TRBD2 (6 bases). The CDR3 is 14 amino acids. Germline CDR1 LNHDA, CDR2 SQIVND (reference sequence). Trimming removed 5 bases at V and 4 bases at J, with 13 bases between. This CDR3 is CASSLMGGSDTQYF. The CDR3 DNA follows: TGTGCCAGTAGTCTAATGGGAGGATCAGATACGCAGTATTTT. The entire variable domain, with the rest obtained from reference TRBV19 and TRBJ2-3, is as follows: DGGITQSPKYLFRKEGQNVTLSCEQNLNHDAMYWYRQDPGQGLRLIYYSQIVNDFQKGDIAEGYSVSREKKESFPLTVTSAQKNPTAFYLCASSLMGGSDTQYFGPGTRLTVL.

This chain links TRBV7-2 with TRBJ2-7, with a tentative D call TRBD2 (6 bases). The germline V and J ends were trimmed by 1 base and 0 bases, with 10 bases remaining between them. The V gene's germline CDR1 is SGHTA and CDR2 FQGNSA. The CDR3 contains 15 residues. The CDR3 spells CASSLVLGSSYEQYF. The DNA for the CDR3 is TGTGCCAGCAGCTTAGTCCTCGGGAGCTCCTACGAGCAGTACTTC.

This sequence joins TRBV2 and TRBJ2-7; TRBD2 is a possible D gene (6 bases). Trimming removed 7 bases from V and 2 bases from J, with 18 bases in between. CDR3 length equals 15 residues. Germline CDR1 is SNHLY and CDR2 is FYNNEI. CDR3 bases: TGTGCCAGCAACCCACCGGGACTTACAACCTACGAGCAGTACTTC. Its translation is CASNPPGLTTYEQYF. Supplemented by reference TRBV2 and TRBJ2-7, the full variable domain reads EPEVTQTPSHQVTQMGQEVILRCVPISNHLYFYWYRQILGQKVEFLVSFYNNEISEKSEIFDDQFSVERPDGSNFTLKIRSTKLEDSAMYFCASNPPGLTTYEQYFGPGTRLTVT.

The chain carries TRBV19 and TRBJ1-5; 11 bases line up with TRBD1. Losses at the gene ends were 3 bases for V and 7 bases for J; bases not matched to a gene: 2. The V gene's germline CDR1 is LNHDA and CDR2 SQIVND (reference sequence). The CDR3 spans 14 residues. CDR3: CASSMGTGGQPQHF. The CDR3 DNA sequence: TGTGCCAGTAGTATGGGGACAGGGGGGCAGCCCCAGCATTTT.

The table lists this clone with a few counts. V and J are TRBV6-5 and TRBJ2-1, with 8 bases aligning to TRBD2. Germline V gives CDR1 MNHEY, CDR2 SVGAGI. There are 15 residues in the CDR3. V was pared by 5 bases and J by 3 bases, with 6 bases of the junction left unmatched. This CDR3 is CASSTGLAGYNEQFF. Written as DNA, the CDR3 is TGTGCCAGCAGTACCGGACTAGCAGGCTACAATGAGCAGTTCTTC.

The chain is built from TRBV7-9 and TRBJ2-5; 7 nucleotides match TRBD1. In germline, CDR1 is SEHNR, CDR2 FQNEAQ (reference sequence). With V trimmed by 5 bases and J by 1 base, 7 bases remained unmatched. This CDR3 comprises 15 residues. CDR3 residues: CASSPRGGLQETQYF. Here the CDR3 DNA reads TGTGCCAGCAGCCCCAGAGGGGGCCTCCAAGAGACCCAGTACTTC.

This chain links TRBV6-1 with TRBJ2-7, with 7 bases identical to TRBD1. The CDR3 sequence is 13 residues long. Germline trimming cut 8 bases from V and 1 base from J; bases unmatched to any gene: 5. Germline values: CDR1 MNHNS, CDR2 SASEGT. The CDR3 sequence: CASDRDRSYEQYF. DNA for the CDR3: TGTGCCAGCGATCGGGACAGATCCTACGAGCAGTACTTC.

The chain carries TRBV2 and TRBJ1-1; D is ambiguous. The CDR3 contains 15 residues. CDR1 and CDR2 (germline): SNHLY, FYNNEI. V gave up 7 bases and J gave up 0 bases, with 15 bases separating them. CDR3 bases: TGTGCCAGCATTGAGCGGTCTCGTATGAACACTGAAGCTTTCTTT. As protein: CASIERSRMNTEAFF.

The gene calls are TRBV20-1 and TRBJ2-7; D is undetermined. Germline CDR1 and CDR2: DFQATT and SNEGSKA (reference sequence). Trimming removed 6 bases from V and 3 bases from J, with 9 bases in between. This CDR3 spans 11 amino acids. CDR3 bases: TGCAGTGCCTATACAGACTACGAGCAGTACTTC. Its protein is CSAYTDYEQYF.

V gene TRBV5-1 combines with J gene TRBJ1-4; TRBD1 agrees at 10 bases. Germline CDR1 and CDR2: SGHRS and YFSETQ. This CDR3 is 15 amino acids long. V lost 2 bases, J lost 6 bases, and 4 bases stayed unmatched. The CDR3 reads CASSLLGQGYEKLFF. The CDR3 DNA reads as TGCGCCAGCAGCTTATTGGGACAGGGGTATGAAAAACTGTTTTTT.

The count of this clone is one. This chain uses TRBV27 with TRBJ2-7; D perhaps matches TRBD2 (5 bases). The CDR3 is 14 amino acids. The germline V gene encodes CDR1 MNHEY and CDR2 SMNVEV (reference sequence). V dropped 2 bases and J dropped 3 bases, with 11 bases sitting between them. In DNA form, the CDR3 reads TGTGCCAGCAGTTTAGAGGGTTTAGGCTACGAGCAGTACTTC. Protein sequence: CASSLEGLGYEQYF.

The chain links TRBV5-4 to TRBJ2-2, with D maybe TRBD2 (6 bases). The length of the CDR3 is 16 residues. V dropped 1 base and J dropped 5 bases, with 15 bases sitting between them. CDR1 is SGHNT and CDR2 is YYREEE in the germline V gene (reference sequence). The CDR3 here is CASSLLMTGETGELFF. Here the CDR3 DNA reads TGTGCCAGCAGCTTGTTAATGACGGGAGAAACCGGGGAGCTGTTTTTT.

This clone appeared a single time. The rearrangement joins TRBV15 to TRBJ2-7; D may be TRBD1 (6 bases). Trimming stripped 0 bases from V and 2 bases from J, with 11 bases between. The CDR3 contains 15 residues. Germline assignment: CDR1 LNHNV and CDR2 YYDKDF (reference sequence). CDR3 nucleotide sequence: TGTGCCACCAGCAGAGAACAGGGTAATGCCTACGAGCAGTACTTC. Its translation is CATSREQGNAYEQYF.

The V call is TRBV4-1, the J call TRBJ1-2; D is unclear. Trimming shortened V by 4 bases and J by 7 bases, and 16 bases separated the two germline ends. This CDR3 comprises 14 residues. Germline V CDR1 and CDR2: MGHRA, YSYEKL. CDR3 sequence reads: CASSRGGRPGGYTF. CDR3 nucleotide sequence: TGCGCCAGCAGCCGGGGAGGGAGACCCGGTGGCTACACCTTC.

V and J are TRBV2 and TRBJ1-2; D may be TRBD1 (5 bases). V lost 8 bases and J lost 6, with 16 bases in between. Germline CDR1 SNHLY, CDR2 FYNNEI. CDR3 size: 13 residues. The CDR3, as DNA: TGTGCCAGCGGGGAGGGGTTTTGGGATGGCTACACCTTC. Protein: CASGEGFWDGYTF.

V usage is TRBV28 and J usage is TRBJ2-1; 11 bases map to TRBD2. J gave up 10 bases and V 6 bases, and 2 bases lay outside the gene matches. The CDR3 runs to 12 residues. Germline V CDR1 and CDR2: MDHEN, SYDVKM. The CDR3 loop reads CASSRLAGEQFF. In DNA, the CDR3 is TGTGCCAGCAGCCGACTAGCGGGAGAGCAGTTCTTC.

This clone showed up just once. This sequence joins TRBV9 and TRBJ2-6; maybe TRBD1 (6 bases). Germline V gene lookup returns CDR1 SGDLS and CDR2 YYNGEE. V lost 3 bases and J lost 0, with 16 bases in between. The CDR3 has 18 residues. The CDR3 DNA reads TGTGCCAGCAGCGCGTATACAGGGTTGCGCTCTGGGGCCAACGTCCTGACTTTC. Residues: CASSAYTGLRSGANVLTF.

The chain is built from TRBV11-3 and TRBJ2-3, with D uncertain. CDR3 size: 15 residues. V gave up 2 bases and J gave up 0 bases, with 9 bases separating them. Germline V lookup: CDR1 SGHNT, CDR2 YENEEA. The CDR3 DNA reads TGTGCCAGCAGCTTATACTCGACTAGCACAGATACGCAGTATTTT. Translated, it gives CASSLYSTSTDTQYF.

The chain joins TRBV5-6 to TRBJ2-1; 9 bases align to TRBD1. V lost 3 bases, J lost 7 bases, and 8 bases stayed unmatched. CDR3 length equals 15 residues. CDR1 and CDR2 (germline): SGHDT, YYEEEE. CDR3 protein: CASSSGTGQGNEQFF. In DNA form, the CDR3 reads TGTGCCAGCAGCTCCGGGACAGGGCAGGGGAATGAGCAGTTCTTC.

The V call is TRBV5-1, the J call TRBJ2-7; 7 nucleotides match TRBD2. V trimming: 0 bases; J trimming: 0 bases; junction bases outside the gene matches: 3. The CDR3 consists of 15 residues. The germline V gene encodes CDR1 SGHRS and CDR2 YFSETQ. CDR3 sequence: CASSLGREVSYEQYF. The CDR3 DNA reads TGCGCCAGCAGCTTGGGACGGGAGGTCTCCTACGAGCAGTACTTC.

V usage is TRBV5-1 and J usage is TRBJ2-3; 14 bases line up with TRBD2. The CDR3 is made up of 19 amino acids. Germline trimming cut 4 bases from V and 2 bases from J; bases unmatched to any gene: 12. The germline CDR1 and CDR2 sequences are SGHRS and YFSETQ. CDR3: CASSTGLAGGLAFTDTQYF. CDR3 in DNA: TGCGCCAGCAGCACTGGACTAGCGGGAGGATTGGCCTTCACAGATACGCAGTATTTT.

This chain uses TRBV2 with TRBJ2-7, with 9 bases identical to TRBD2. The CDR3 contains 14 residues. Looked up from germline, CDR1 is SNHLY and CDR2 is FYNNEI. The V gene end was trimmed by 7 bases and the J gene end by 2 bases; junction bases not matched to a gene: 6. The CDR3 sequence: CASKVGGRAYEQYF. CDR3 DNA: TGTGCCAGCAAGGTCGGCGGGAGGGCCTACGAGCAGTACTTC. Based on the CDR3 plus reference TRBV2 and TRBJ2-7, the full variable domain is EPEVTQTPSHQVTQMGQEVILRCVPISNHLYFYWYRQILGQKVEFLVSFYNNEISEKSEIFDDQFSVERPDGSNFTLKIRSTKLEDSAMYFCASKVGGRAYEQYFGPGTRLTVT.

The rearrangement joins TRBV28 to TRBJ2-7; 12 nucleotides line up with TRBD2. After removal of 7 bases from V and 0 bases from J, the junction contained 10 bases not matched to a gene. CDR1 and CDR2 (germline): MDHEN, SYDVKM. This CDR3 is built from 17 residues. In nucleotides, the CDR3 is TGTGCCAGCACCCGAGGGACTAGCGGGCCTAGCTCCTACGAGCAGTACTTC. The encoded protein is CASTRGTSGPSSYEQYF. The variable domain in full, with the rest retrieved from reference TRBV28 and TRBJ2-7, is DVKVTQSSRYLVKRTGEKVFLECVQDMDHENMFWYRQDPGLGLRLIYFSYDVKMKEKGDIPEGYSVSREKKERFSLILESASTNQTSMYLCASTRGTSGPSSYEQYFGPGTRLTVT.

The V call is TRBV28, the J call TRBJ2-7; 9 bases map to TRBD1. Trimming cost V 8 bases and J 2 bases; bases outside gene matches: 13. The germline gives CDR1 MDHEN, CDR2 SYDVKM. CDR3 length equals 16 residues. In DNA, the CDR3 is TGTGCCAGCTTAGGGGGGGGGACAGGGTGGGCCTACGAGCAGTACTTC. Its protein is CASLGGGTGWAYEQYF.